The rows below give T cell receptor beta chains drawn from one sample of a study of PD-1 blockade in classical Hodgkin lymphoma. TCRdb's table, derived via immunoSEQ multiplex PCR, lists solely in-frame clones and lacks some. This table holds around 27,000 clones, more than 70% found once. The sequencing used CD4+ T cells from blood, collected before the fourth cycle of nivolumab. The receptors here all came from a human donor with classical Hodgkin lymphoma. Each CDR3 is given with its conserved first and last residue. Fields, in order: J gene, V gene, D gene, CDR3 length, clone size, CDR3 DNA, CDR3 protein. A D gene is named only where the DNA matches it firmly. Some rows have no size entry. The others give once, few or many, or a class for an expanded clone.

j_call: TRBJ2-6
v_call: TRBV28
d_call: .
cdr3_length: 16
clone_size: .
cdr3_nt: TGTGCCAGCAGTAGCCCAGGGGTCCTGAGGGGCAACGTCCTGACTTTC
cdr3_aa: CASSSPGVLRGNVLTF

j_call: TRBJ2-1
v_call: TRBV4-1
d_call: .
cdr3_length: 15
clone_size: once
cdr3_nt: TGCGCCAGCAGCCAAGTAGGGGGGATTAACAATGAGCAGTTCTTC
cdr3_aa: CASSQVGGINNEQFF

j_call: TRBJ2-3
v_call: TRBV7-6
d_call: TRBD2
cdr3_length: 17
clone_size: .
cdr3_nt: TGTGCCAGCAGCTTAGGGCTAGCGGGAGGCAGCACAGATACGCAGTATTTT
cdr3_aa: CASSLGLAGGSTDTQYF

j_call: TRBJ2-1
v_call: TRBV6-1
d_call: TRBD1
cdr3_length: 15
clone_size: .
cdr3_nt: TGTGCCAGCGCCTTAGGGGGGACAGGGAACAATGAGCAGTTCTTC
cdr3_aa: CASALGGTGNNEQFF

j_call: TRBJ1-2
v_call: TRBV27
d_call: .
cdr3_length: 16
clone_size: .
cdr3_nt: TGTGCCAGCAAAGGTTCCTCAGCGTTCCCTAACTATGGCTACACCTTC
cdr3_aa: CASKGSSAFPNYGYTF

j_call: TRBJ2-4
v_call: TRBV5-1
d_call: TRBD2
cdr3_length: 17
clone_size: .
cdr3_nt: TGCGCCAGCAGCTCGGGACTAGCGGAACTAGCCAAAAACATTCAGTACTTC
cdr3_aa: CASSSGLAELAKNIQYF

j_call: TRBJ1-5
v_call: TRBV19
d_call: .
cdr3_length: 13
clone_size: few
cdr3_nt: TGTGCCAGTCACCGGGGACTTAATCAGCCCCAGCATTTT
cdr3_aa: CASHRGLNQPQHF

j_call: TRBJ1-1
v_call: TRBV20-1
d_call: .
cdr3_length: 11
clone_size: .
cdr3_nt: TGCAGTGCTAGAGAAAAGGGAAAAGCTTTCTTT
cdr3_aa: CSAREKGKAFF

j_call: TRBJ1-1
v_call: TRBV28
d_call: .
cdr3_length: 12
clone_size: few
cdr3_nt: TGTGCCAGCAGTTCAATCCTAGGCGAAGCTTTCTTT
cdr3_aa: CASSSILGEAFF

j_call: TRBJ2-2
v_call: TRBV5-1
d_call: .
cdr3_length: 15
clone_size: .
cdr3_nt: TGCGCCAGCAGCTTGGTCGGGCAGAACACCGGGGAGCTGTTTTTT
cdr3_aa: CASSLVGQNTGELFF

j_call: TRBJ2-3
v_call: TRBV5-4
d_call: TRBD2
cdr3_length: 16
clone_size: .
cdr3_nt: TGTGCCAGCAGCCCACGGACTAGCGGGAGCGGCTATACGCAGTATTTT
cdr3_aa: CASSPRTSGSGYTQYF

j_call: TRBJ2-7
v_call: TRBV16
d_call: TRBD2
cdr3_length: 19
clone_size: .
cdr3_nt: TGTGCCAGCAGCCAATCTCTGGGATCCAAGGCGGGGGAACCCTACGAGCAGTACTTC
cdr3_aa: CASSQSLGSKAGEPYEQYF

j_call: TRBJ1-1
v_call: TRBV20-1
d_call: .
cdr3_length: 11
clone_size: .
cdr3_nt: TGCAGTGCTAAAACTTTCTCTGAAGCTTTCTTT
cdr3_aa: CSAKTFSEAFF

j_call: TRBJ2-1
v_call: TRBV5-6
d_call: .
cdr3_length: 15
clone_size: .
cdr3_nt: TGTGCCAGCAGCCCCCGTTCCACGTCCTACAATGAGCAGTTCTTC
cdr3_aa: CASSPRSTSYNEQFF

j_call: TRBJ2-1
v_call: TRBV7-9
d_call: .
cdr3_length: 14
clone_size: .
cdr3_nt: TGTGCCAGCAGCTTAGCGTCCAGTATAGGTGAGCAGTTCTTC
cdr3_aa: CASSLASSIGEQFF

j_call: TRBJ2-7
v_call: TRBV7-9
d_call: .
cdr3_length: 14
clone_size: .
cdr3_nt: TGTGCCAGCAGCTTAGCTTCCCAGACCTACGAGCAGTACTTC
cdr3_aa: CASSLASQTYEQYF

j_call: TRBJ2-7
v_call: TRBV15
d_call: TRBD1
cdr3_length: 14
clone_size: .
cdr3_nt: TGTGCCACCAGCAGGGACAGGAGCTCCTACGAGCAGTACTTC
cdr3_aa: CATSRDRSSYEQYF

j_call: TRBJ1-2
v_call: TRBV18
d_call: TRBD1
cdr3_length: 15
clone_size: .
cdr3_nt: TGTGCCAGCTCACCCCGGGACAGGGTCGGCTATGGCTACACCTTC
cdr3_aa: CASSPRDRVGYGYTF

j_call: TRBJ2-3
v_call: TRBV18
d_call: TRBD1
cdr3_length: 16
clone_size: .
cdr3_nt: TGTGCCAGCTCACCTACAACAGGGGCTAGCACAGATACGCAGTATTTT
cdr3_aa: CASSPTTGASTDTQYF

j_call: TRBJ2-7
v_call: TRBV4-1
d_call: .
cdr3_length: 12
clone_size: .
cdr3_nt: TGCGCCAGCAGCCAAGGGACACGCGAGCAGTACTTC
cdr3_aa: CASSQGTREQYF

j_call: TRBJ2-4
v_call: TRBV30
d_call: TRBD2
cdr3_length: 15
clone_size: .
cdr3_nt: TGTGCCTGGAGACCCGGGTTGGTAGCGGGAGGTGGGGAGTACTTC
cdr3_aa: CAWRPGLVAGGGEYF

j_call: TRBJ2-5
v_call: TRBV28
d_call: TRBD2
cdr3_length: 20
clone_size: .
cdr3_nt: TGTGCCAGCAGTTTATCGGAGGGGTTCCTAGCGGGAGGGTTACAAGAGACCCAGTACTTC
cdr3_aa: CASSLSEGFLAGGLQETQYF

j_call: TRBJ1-2
v_call: TRBV5-5
d_call: .
cdr3_length: 16
clone_size: .
cdr3_nt: TGTGCCAGCAGCTTGAGTGTGAGGACAGACATATATGGCTACACCTTC
cdr3_aa: CASSLSVRTDIYGYTF

j_call: TRBJ1-1
v_call: TRBV29-1
d_call: .
cdr3_length: 14
clone_size: .
cdr3_nt: TGCAGCGGGCTACGGGGGGCAACGAACACTGAAGCTTTCTTT
cdr3_aa: CSGLRGATNTEAFF

j_call: TRBJ1-3
v_call: TRBV7-9
d_call: TRBD1
cdr3_length: 18
clone_size: .
cdr3_nt: TGTGCCAGCAGCTTCGGCAGGGGGTTCGAGTTCTCTGGAAACACCATATATTTT
cdr3_aa: CASSFGRGFEFSGNTIYF

j_call: TRBJ1-1
v_call: TRBV10-3
d_call: .
cdr3_length: 17
clone_size: .
cdr3_nt: TGTGCCATCAGTGAGTCGAGTGGGGGGACCATGAACACTGAAGCTTTCTTT
cdr3_aa: CAISESSGGTMNTEAFF

j_call: TRBJ2-7
v_call: TRBV6-5
d_call: .
cdr3_length: 16
clone_size: .
cdr3_nt: TGTGCCAGCAGTTACGGCGGGGGCTTGAGGCCCTACGAGCAGTACTTC
cdr3_aa: CASSYGGGLRPYEQYF